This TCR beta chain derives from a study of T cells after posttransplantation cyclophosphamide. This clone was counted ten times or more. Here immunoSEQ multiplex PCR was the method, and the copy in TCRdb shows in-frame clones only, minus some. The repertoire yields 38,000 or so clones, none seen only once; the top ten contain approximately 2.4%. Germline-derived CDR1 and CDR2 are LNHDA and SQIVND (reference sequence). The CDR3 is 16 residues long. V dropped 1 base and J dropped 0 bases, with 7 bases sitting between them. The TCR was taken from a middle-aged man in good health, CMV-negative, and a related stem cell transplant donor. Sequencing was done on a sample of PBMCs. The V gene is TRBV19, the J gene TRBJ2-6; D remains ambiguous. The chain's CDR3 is CASSIGRSSGANVLTF. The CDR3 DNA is TGTGCCAGTAGTATAGGTAGGAGCTCTGGGGCCAACGTCCTGACTTTC.